Each of the 22 T cell receptor beta chains below was sequenced from the same sample in a study of blood T cells in healthy people across ages. Sample-barcoded 5' priming and a J-beta primer mix drove a second PCR of roughly 6 to 12 cycles. TCRdb re-called the 5' RACE reads through MiXCR, storing one row per CDR3 protein. The table has around 790,000 distinct CDR3 sequences, around 43% seen once. The sequenced sample consisted of blood. These receptors were collected from a man in his 60s in good health.

Only a few counts were recorded for this clonotype. The chain combines TRBV7-2 with TRBJ2-1; TRBD1 matches at 9 bases. The CDR3 loop spans 12 amino acids. The V segment lost 5 bases and the J segment 15 bases; nucleotides outside the gene matches: 8. Germline lookup yields CDR1 SGHTA and CDR2 FQGNSA. This chain's CDR3 is CASSGNRGHRFF. CDR3 DNA sequence: TGTGCCAGCAGCGGGAACAGGGGGCATCGGTTCTTC.

V is TRBV2 and J is TRBJ2-1; 11 positions match TRBD2. The CDR3 runs to 14 residues. Germline CDR1 and CDR2: SNHLY and FYNNEI. Trimming cost V 7 bases and J 8 bases; bases outside gene matches: 7. The chain's CDR3 is CASKLAGVTDEQFF. CDR3 in DNA: TGTGCCAGCAAACTAGCGGGGGTTACGGATGAGCAGTTCTTC.

This clonotype was picked up many times. The CDR3 DNA reads TGTGCCAGCAGCTGGGGGGACAGAGCCAACGAGCAGTACTTC. This translates into CASSWGDRANEQYF. This chain connects TRBV7-2 to TRBJ2-7, with D possibly being TRBD1 (7 bases). The V gene lost 4 bases and the J gene lost 5 bases, with 15 bases spanning the gap. The germline V gene has CDR1 SGHTA and CDR2 FQGNSA. This CDR3 has 14 amino acids.

This rearrangement joins TRBV9 to TRBJ2-3; D perhaps matches TRBD2 (5 bases). Trimming left V 2 bases short and J 3 bases short, with 13 bases between. The CDR3 has 15 residues. Germline CDR1 reads SGDLS; CDR2 reads YYNGEE. CDR3 loop: CASSVLEGSTDTQYF. CDR3 in DNA: TGTGCCAGCAGCGTTCTCGAGGGTTCGACAGATACGCAGTATTTT.

A few counts support this clonotype. Written as DNA, the CDR3 is TGTGCCACCAGTGATCAGGGACCAAGGACAACCAAAAACATTCAGTACTTC. As protein: CATSDQGPRTTKNIQYF. This chain connects TRBV24-1 to TRBJ2-4; D may be TRBD1 or TRBD2 (5 bases each). The CDR3 sequence is 17 residues long. Germline lookup yields CDR1 KGHDR and CDR2 SFDVKD. V was clipped by 3 bases and J by 2 bases, with 16 bases between them.

CDR3 loop: CASSEAWTGGNEQFF. Here the CDR3 DNA reads TGTGCCAGCAGTGAAGCGTGGACAGGGGGCAATGAGCAGTTCTTC. The gene calls are TRBV6-1 and TRBJ2-1; 10 bases are a match to TRBD1. The ends lost 0 bases at V and 6 bases at J; junction bases unmatched: 2. This CDR3 comprises 15 residues. CDR1 and CDR2 from the germline V gene are MNHNS and SASEGT.

The rearrangement uses TRBV7-9 and TRBJ2-2, with D possibly being TRBD1 (5 bases). This CDR3 spans 15 amino acids. V was cut by 6 bases and J by 1 base, with 12 bases left in between. Germline CDR1 and CDR2: SEHNR and FQNEAQ (reference sequence). The CDR3 DNA is TGTGCCAGCAGAGCCGACAGAAAGAACACCGGGGAGCTGTTTTTT. Translated, it gives CASRADRKNTGELFF.

The CDR3 loop is CASSPGDVVGQYF. The DNA of the CDR3 is TGTGCCAGCAGCCCCGGGGATGTCGTCGGGCAGTACTTC. The chain recombines TRBV12-3 or TRBV12-4 with TRBJ2-7; possibly TRBD2 for D (5 bases). This CDR3 is 13 amino acids long. With 6 bases removed from V and 9 bases from J, the gap between germline ends came to 18 bases.

V usage is TRBV9 and J usage is TRBJ2-1, with 7 bases identical to TRBD2. Losses at the gene ends were 4 bases for V and 7 bases for J; bases not matched to a gene: 14. The CDR3 runs to 16 residues. Germline values: CDR1 SGDLS, CDR2 YYNGEE. The CDR3 region is CASSPSVDQGGNEQFF. The CDR3 coding sequence is TGTGCCAGCAGCCCCTCAGTGGATCAGGGAGGGAATGAGCAGTTCTTC.

The rearrangement links TRBV20-1 to TRBJ1-1, with D hard to call. CDR1 is DFQATT and CDR2 is SNEGSKA in the germline V gene (reference sequence). The germline V and J ends were trimmed by 1 base and 4 bases, with 7 bases remaining between them. The CDR3 covers 12 residues. DNA for the CDR3: TGCAGTGCTAGAGGCGGGATCACTGAAGCTTTCTTT. Its translation is CSARGGITEAFF.

The sample holds a few counts of this clonotype. The genes are TRBV13 and TRBJ2-7, with TRBD2 as a possible D gene (7 bases). The germline V and J ends were trimmed by 3 bases and 2 bases, with 17 bases remaining between them. Germline CDR1 reads PRHDT; CDR2 reads FYEKMQ (reference sequence). The CDR3 length is 16 residues. CDR3 in DNA: TGTGCCAGCAGCTTTACCTCGGCGGGGGCCGCCTACGAGCAGTACTTC. It encodes CASSFTSAGAAYEQYF.

The chain joins TRBV4-1 to TRBJ2-3, with D perhaps TRBD1 (7 bases). The CDR3 has 16 residues. The V gene's germline CDR1 is MGHRA and CDR2 YSYEKL. V lost 0 bases and J lost 4, with 14 bases in between. The CDR3 DNA reads TGCGCCAGCAGCCAAGAGCAGGGGGGAAGTGCAGATACGCAGTATTTT. Protein sequence: CASSQEQGGSADTQYF.

The CDR3 DNA sequence: TGTGCCAGCAGCTCACAGGGGGCAGATACGCAGTATTTT. It translates to CASSSQGADTQYF. V and J are TRBV7-2 and TRBJ2-3; the match to TRBD1 covers 8 bases. V lost 4 bases, J lost 4 bases, and 1 base stayed unmatched. The CDR3 sequence is 13 residues long. The germline V gene encodes CDR1 SGHTA and CDR2 FQGNSA.

This chain links TRBV30 with TRBJ2-1; D ambiguous. This CDR3 spans 13 amino acids. Germline loops: CDR1 GTSNPN, CDR2 SVGIG (reference sequence). V lost 4 bases to trimming and J lost 2 bases, with 9 bases between them. CDR3 region: CAWTQAAYNEQFF. The CDR3 DNA follows: TGTGCCTGGACCCAAGCAGCCTACAATGAGCAGTTCTTC.

V and J are TRBV12-3 or TRBV12-4 and TRBJ2-1; TRBD1 matches at 9 bases. The J segment lost 2 bases and the V segment lost 8 bases, leaving 4 bases of the junction unmatched. The CDR3 spans 14 residues. CDR3 DNA: TGTGCCAGCGAAGGACAGGGGACCTACAATGAGCAGTTCTTC. Translating it yields CASEGQGTYNEQFF.

The chain couples TRBV6-2 or TRBV6-3 to TRBJ2-7; tentatively, D is TRBD2 (6 bases). This CDR3 is built from 16 residues. The V gene's germline CDR1 is MNHEY and CDR2 SVGEGT. V was shortened by 7 bases and J by 4 bases, with 23 bases between the two germline ends. As DNA, the CDR3 is TGTGCCAGCACAACAACCAAAGGAGGGAAGTTATACGAGCAGTACTTC. This gives the protein CASTTTKGGKLYEQYF.

This clonotype was seen ten or more times. The chain is built from TRBV5-1 and TRBJ2-4; D may be TRBD1 (6 bases). TRBJ2-5 explains the end of the DNA better; the J call may be wrong. The CDR3 spans 13 residues. Per the germline V gene, CDR1 is SGHRS and CDR2 is YFSETQ. CDR3 protein: CASSVRRGETQYF. The CDR3 region has the DNA TGCGCCAGCAGTGTACGCAGGGGAGAGACCCAGTACTTC.

This chain connects TRBV7-2 to TRBJ2-5; D might be TRBD1 or TRBD2, each matching 5 bases. The J call may not be correct, given that the DNA end is closer to TRBJ2-1. CDR1 is SGHTA and CDR2 is FQGNSA in the germline V gene. The CDR3 runs to 14 residues. The CDR3 region has the DNA TGTGCCAGCAGCTTGGCCGGGGCTCAAGAGACCCAGTTCTTC. Protein product: CASSLAGAQETQFF.

This clonotype was detected only a few times. A clone one base away is much larger, so this may be a read error. This chain links TRBV11-2 with TRBJ2-7; weak D call: TRBD2 (5 bases). The CDR3 is 13 residues long. Germline values: CDR1 SGHAT, CDR2 FQNNGV. CDR3 bases: TGTGCCAGCAGCCTAGACGGGGACTACGAGCAGTACTTC. This gives the protein CASSLDGDYEQYF.

The chain recombines TRBV6-2 or TRBV6-3 with TRBJ2-7, with D maybe TRBD2 (5 bases). The CDR3 runs 14 residues. Trimming pared 0 bases from V and 6 bases from J, leaving 12 bases between. CDR1 is MNHEY, CDR2 SVGEGT, per germline. CDR3 protein: CASSYSEVRAEQYF. The CDR3 nucleotides are TGTGCCAGCAGTTACTCGGAGGTTAGGGCCGAGCAGTACTTC.

On this clonotype itself: The junction and the germline gene differ at one end; a read error may be behind it. This chain links TRBV6-2 or TRBV6-3 with TRBJ2-7; D unclear. The CDR3 totals 12 residues. CDR1 MNHEY and CDR2 SVGEGT come from the germline V gene. The CDR3 sequence is CASTSVSYKQYF. In DNA form, the CDR3 reads TGTGCCAGCACTTCAGTATCCTACAAGCAGTACTTC.

This clonotype was seen a handful of times. The J gene is TRBJ2-7, the V gene TRBV6-2 or TRBV6-3; D unresolved. Germline V gene lookup returns CDR1 MNHEY and CDR2 SVGEGT. The CDR3 extends over 16 amino acids. V dropped 0 bases and J dropped 3 bases, with 15 bases sitting between them. The CDR3 DNA is TGTGCCAGCAGTTACTCCGAACAAAAGTGGGACTACGAGCAGTACTTC. Encoded protein: CASSYSEQKWDYEQYF.